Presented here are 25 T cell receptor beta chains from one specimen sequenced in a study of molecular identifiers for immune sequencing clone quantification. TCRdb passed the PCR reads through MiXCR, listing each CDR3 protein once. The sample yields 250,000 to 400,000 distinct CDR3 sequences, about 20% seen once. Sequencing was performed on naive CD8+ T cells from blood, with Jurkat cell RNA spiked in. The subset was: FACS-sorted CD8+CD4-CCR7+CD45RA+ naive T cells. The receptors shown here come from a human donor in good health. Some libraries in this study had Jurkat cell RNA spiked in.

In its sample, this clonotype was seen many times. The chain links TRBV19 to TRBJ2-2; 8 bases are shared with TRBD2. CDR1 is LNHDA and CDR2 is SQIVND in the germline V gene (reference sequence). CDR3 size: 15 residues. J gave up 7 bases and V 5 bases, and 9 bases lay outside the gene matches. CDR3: CASSAGTRSSGELFF. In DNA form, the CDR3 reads TGTGCCAGTAGTGCCGGGACTAGATCGAGCGGGGAGCTGTTTTTT.

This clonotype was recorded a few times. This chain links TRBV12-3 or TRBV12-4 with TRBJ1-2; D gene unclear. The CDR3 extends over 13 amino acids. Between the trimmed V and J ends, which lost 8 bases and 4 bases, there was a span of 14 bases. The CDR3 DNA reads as TGTGCCAGCTCCCCCGGGTGGAGCTATGGCTACACCTTC. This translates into CASSPGWSYGYTF.

CDR3 sequence: CASGLRGTGSTDTQYF. CDR3 nucleotide sequence: TGTGCTAGTGGTTTGAGAGGGACAGGGTCCACAGATACGCAGTATTTT. The V and J genes are TRBV12-5 and TRBJ2-3, with 9 bases identical to TRBD1. CDR3 length: 16 amino acids. Unmatched junction bases numbered 5, after V lost 2 bases and J lost 2 bases. Germline CDR1 reads LGHNT; CDR2 reads FRNRAP.

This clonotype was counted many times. The DNA of the CDR3 is TGTGCCAGCAGCTTAGTGGGGGGGTTTGGTGGTACGCAGTATTTT. Translating gives CASSLVGGFGGTQYF. The rearrangement links TRBV7-2 to TRBJ2-3; 7 bases fit TRBD2. With V trimmed by 1 base and J by 8 bases, 9 bases remained unmatched. The CDR3 has 15 amino acids. Germline assignment: CDR1 SGHTA and CDR2 FQGNSA.

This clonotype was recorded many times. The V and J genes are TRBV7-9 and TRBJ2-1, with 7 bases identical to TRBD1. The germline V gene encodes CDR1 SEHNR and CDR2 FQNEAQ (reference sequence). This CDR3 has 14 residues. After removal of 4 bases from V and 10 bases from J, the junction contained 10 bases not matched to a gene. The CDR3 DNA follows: TGTGCCAGCAGCTCGCCCACAGGGGTTGGCGAGCAGTTCTTC. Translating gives CASSSPTGVGEQFF.

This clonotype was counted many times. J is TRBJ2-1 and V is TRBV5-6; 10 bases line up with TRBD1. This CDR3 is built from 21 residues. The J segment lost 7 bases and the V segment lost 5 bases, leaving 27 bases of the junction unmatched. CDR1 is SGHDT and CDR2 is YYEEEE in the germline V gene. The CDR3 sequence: CASSFNRDRGVRDFSANEQFF. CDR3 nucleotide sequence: TGTGCCAGCAGTTTCAACCGGGACAGGGGCGTCCGGGACTTTAGCGCGAATGAGCAGTTCTTC.

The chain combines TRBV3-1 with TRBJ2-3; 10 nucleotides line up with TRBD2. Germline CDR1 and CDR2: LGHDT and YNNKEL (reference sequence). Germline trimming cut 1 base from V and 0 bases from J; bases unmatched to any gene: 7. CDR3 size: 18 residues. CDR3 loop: CASSQGLAGPLSTDTQYF. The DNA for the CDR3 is TGTGCCAGCAGCCAAGGACTAGCGGGCCCCCTAAGCACAGATACGCAGTATTTT.

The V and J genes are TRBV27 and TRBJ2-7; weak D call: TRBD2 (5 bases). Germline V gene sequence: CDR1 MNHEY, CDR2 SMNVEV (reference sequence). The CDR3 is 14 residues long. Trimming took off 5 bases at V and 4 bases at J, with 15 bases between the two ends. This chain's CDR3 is CASSPGNPSYEQYF. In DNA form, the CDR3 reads TGTGCCAGCAGTCCCGGGAACCCGTCTTACGAGCAGTACTTC.

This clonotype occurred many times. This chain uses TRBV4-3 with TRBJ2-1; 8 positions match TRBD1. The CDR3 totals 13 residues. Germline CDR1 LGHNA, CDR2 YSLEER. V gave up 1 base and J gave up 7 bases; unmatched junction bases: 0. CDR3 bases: TGCGCCAGCAGCCAAGGACAGGGGAATGAGCAGTTCTTC. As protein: CASSQGQGNEQFF.

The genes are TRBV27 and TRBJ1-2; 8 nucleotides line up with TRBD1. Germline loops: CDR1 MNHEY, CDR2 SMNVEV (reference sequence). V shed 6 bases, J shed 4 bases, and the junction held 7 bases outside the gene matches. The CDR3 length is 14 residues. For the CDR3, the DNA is TGTGCCAGCAGATCAGGGGGCGCAGGCTATGGCTACACCTTC. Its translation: CASRSGGAGYGYTF.

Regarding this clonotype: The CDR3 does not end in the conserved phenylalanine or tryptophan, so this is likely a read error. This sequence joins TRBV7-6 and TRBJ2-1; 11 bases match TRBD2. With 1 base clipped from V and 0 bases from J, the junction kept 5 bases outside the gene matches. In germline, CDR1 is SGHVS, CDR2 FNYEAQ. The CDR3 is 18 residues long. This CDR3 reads CASSLGGTSGSSYNEQFS. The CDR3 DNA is TGTGCCAGCAGCTTAGGGGGGACTAGCGGAAGCTCCTACAATGAGCAGTTCTCC.

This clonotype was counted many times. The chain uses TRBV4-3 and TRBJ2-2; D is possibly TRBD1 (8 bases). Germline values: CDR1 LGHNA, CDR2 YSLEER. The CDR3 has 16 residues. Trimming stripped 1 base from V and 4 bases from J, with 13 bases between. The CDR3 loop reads CASSQGYRGGTGELFF. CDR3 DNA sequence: TGCGCCAGCAGCCAAGGTTACAGGGGGGGCACCGGGGAGCTGTTTTTT.

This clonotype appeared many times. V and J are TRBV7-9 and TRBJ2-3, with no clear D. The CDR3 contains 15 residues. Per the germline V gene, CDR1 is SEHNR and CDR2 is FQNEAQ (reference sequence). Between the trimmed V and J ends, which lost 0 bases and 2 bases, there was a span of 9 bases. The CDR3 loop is CASSLAQGPTDTQYF. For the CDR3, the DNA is TGTGCCAGCAGCTTAGCGCAAGGACCCACAGATACGCAGTATTTT.

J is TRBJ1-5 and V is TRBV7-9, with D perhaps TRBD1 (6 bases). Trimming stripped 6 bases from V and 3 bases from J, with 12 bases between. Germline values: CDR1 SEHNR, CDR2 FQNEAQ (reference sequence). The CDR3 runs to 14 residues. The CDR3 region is CASSHAGVNQPQHF. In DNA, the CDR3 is TGTGCCAGCAGTCACGCAGGGGTCAATCAGCCCCAGCATTTT.

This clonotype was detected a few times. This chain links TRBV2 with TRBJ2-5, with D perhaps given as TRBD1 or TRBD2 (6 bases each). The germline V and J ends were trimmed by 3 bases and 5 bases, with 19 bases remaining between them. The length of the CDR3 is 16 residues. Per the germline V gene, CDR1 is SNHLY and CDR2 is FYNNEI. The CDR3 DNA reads TGTGCCAGCAGTGAGCCCGTCGGGGGCGCGATTGAGACCCAGTACTTC. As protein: CASSEPVGGAIETQYF. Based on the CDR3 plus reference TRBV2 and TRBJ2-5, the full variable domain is EPEVTQTPSHQVTQMGQEVILRCVPISNHLYFYWYRQILGQKVEFLVSFYNNEISEKSEIFDDQFSVERPDGSNFTLKIRSTKLEDSAMYFCASSEPVGGAIETQYFGPGTRLLVL.

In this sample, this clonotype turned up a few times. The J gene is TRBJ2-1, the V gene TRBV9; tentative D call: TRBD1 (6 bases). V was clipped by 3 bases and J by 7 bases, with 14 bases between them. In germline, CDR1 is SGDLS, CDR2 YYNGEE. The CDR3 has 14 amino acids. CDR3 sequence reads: CASSAFRGRNEQFF. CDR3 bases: TGTGCCAGCAGCGCTTTCAGGGGCAGGAATGAGCAGTTCTTC.

CDR3 region: CASSRTGSSGEQYF. The CDR3, as DNA: TGCGCCAGCAGCCGTACCGGGAGCTCGGGCGAGCAGTACTTC. The V call is TRBV4-1, the J call TRBJ2-7; D may be TRBD2 (6 bases). V lost 4 bases, J lost 6 bases, and 16 bases lay in between. Germline V gene data show CDR1 as MGHRA and CDR2 as YSYEKL. The CDR3 runs to 14 residues.

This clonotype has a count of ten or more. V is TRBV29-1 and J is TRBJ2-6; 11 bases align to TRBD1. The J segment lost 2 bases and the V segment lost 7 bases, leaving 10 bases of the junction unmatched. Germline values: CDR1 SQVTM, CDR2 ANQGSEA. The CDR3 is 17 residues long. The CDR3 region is CSAHGQGQGAGANVLTF. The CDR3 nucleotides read TGCAGCGCCCATGGGCAGGGACAGGGGGCTGGGGCCAACGTCCTGACTTTC.

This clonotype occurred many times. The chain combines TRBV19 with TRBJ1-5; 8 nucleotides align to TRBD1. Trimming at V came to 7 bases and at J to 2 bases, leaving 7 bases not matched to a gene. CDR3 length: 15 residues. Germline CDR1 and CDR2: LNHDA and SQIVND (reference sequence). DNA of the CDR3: TGTGCCAGTACCCCGGTGACAGGGGGCAATCAGCCCCAGCATTTT. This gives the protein CASTPVTGGNQPQHF.

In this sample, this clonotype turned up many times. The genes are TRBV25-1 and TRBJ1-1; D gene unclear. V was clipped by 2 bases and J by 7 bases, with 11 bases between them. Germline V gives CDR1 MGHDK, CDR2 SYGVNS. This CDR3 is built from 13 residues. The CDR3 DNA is TGTGCCAGCAGTGAAATCGGAACATTTGAAGCTTTCTTT. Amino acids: CASSEIGTFEAFF.

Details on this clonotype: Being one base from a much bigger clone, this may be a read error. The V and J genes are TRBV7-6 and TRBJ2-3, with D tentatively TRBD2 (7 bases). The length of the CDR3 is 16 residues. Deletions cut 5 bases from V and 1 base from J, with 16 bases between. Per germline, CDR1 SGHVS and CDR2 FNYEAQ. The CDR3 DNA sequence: TGTGCCAGCAGCCAAGGAGGGGGGGGGGGCACAGATACGCAGTATTTT. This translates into CASSQGGGGGTDTQYF.

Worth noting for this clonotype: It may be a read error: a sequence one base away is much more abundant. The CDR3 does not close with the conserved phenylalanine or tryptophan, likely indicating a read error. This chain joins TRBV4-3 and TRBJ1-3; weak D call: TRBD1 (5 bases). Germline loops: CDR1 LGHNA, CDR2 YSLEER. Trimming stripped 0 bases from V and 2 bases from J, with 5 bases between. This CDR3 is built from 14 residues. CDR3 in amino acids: CASSQDRAGNTIYL. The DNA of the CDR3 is TGCGCCAGCAGCCAAGACAGGGCTGGAAACACCATATATCTT.

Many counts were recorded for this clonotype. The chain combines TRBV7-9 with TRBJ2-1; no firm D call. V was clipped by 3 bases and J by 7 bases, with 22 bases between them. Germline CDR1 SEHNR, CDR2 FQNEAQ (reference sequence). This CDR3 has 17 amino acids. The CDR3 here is CASSFSVYSTKWNEQFF. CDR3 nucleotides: TGTGCCAGCAGCTTTTCTGTCTACTCTACAAAGTGGAATGAGCAGTTCTTC.

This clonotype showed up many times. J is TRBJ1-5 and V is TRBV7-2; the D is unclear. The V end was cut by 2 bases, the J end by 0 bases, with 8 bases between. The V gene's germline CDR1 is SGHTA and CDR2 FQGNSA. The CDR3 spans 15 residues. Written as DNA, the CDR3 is TGTGCCAGCAGCTTAAGTCAGTATAGCAATCAGCCCCAGCATTTT. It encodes CASSLSQYSNQPQHF.

CDR3 nucleotides: TGTGCCAGCAGCTCAAGCCAACTAGCGGGAGGTACCGAGCAGTACTTC. Translation gives CASSSSQLAGGTEQYF. The chain carries TRBV7-9 and TRBJ2-7; 12 bases match TRBD2. The length of the CDR3 is 16 residues. V shed 4 bases, J shed 6 bases, and the junction held 10 bases outside the gene matches. Germline V gene sequence: CDR1 SEHNR, CDR2 FQNEAQ (reference sequence).